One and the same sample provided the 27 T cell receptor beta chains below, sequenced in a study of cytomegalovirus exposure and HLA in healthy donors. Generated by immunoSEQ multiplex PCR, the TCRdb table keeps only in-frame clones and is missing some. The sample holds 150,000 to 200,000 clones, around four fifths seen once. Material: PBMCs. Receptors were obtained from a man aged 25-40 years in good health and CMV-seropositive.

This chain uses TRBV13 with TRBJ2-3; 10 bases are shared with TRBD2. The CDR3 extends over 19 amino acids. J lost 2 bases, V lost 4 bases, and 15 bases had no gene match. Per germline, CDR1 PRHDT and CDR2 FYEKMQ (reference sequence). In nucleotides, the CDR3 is TGTGCCAGCAGCTCCCCTAGCGGGGGCCCTCAACTCAACACAGATACGCAGTATTTT. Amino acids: CASSSPSGGPQLNTDTQYF.

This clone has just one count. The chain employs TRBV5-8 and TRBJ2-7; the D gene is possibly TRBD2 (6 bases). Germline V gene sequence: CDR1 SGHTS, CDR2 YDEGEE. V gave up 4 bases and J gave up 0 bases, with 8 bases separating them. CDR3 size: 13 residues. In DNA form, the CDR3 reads TGTGCCAGCAGCCACGGGAGCTCCTACGAGCAGTACTTC. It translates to CASSHGSSYEQYF.

This CDR3 reads CASSQAQGDRDIQYF. CDR3 bases: TGCGCCAGCAGCCAAGCCCAGGGCGATAGAGACATTCAGTACTTC. The J gene is TRBJ2-4, the V gene TRBV4-3, with D possibly matching TRBD1 (5 bases). V shed 1 base and J shed 8 bases, with 15 bases lying between them. Germline lookup yields CDR1 LGHNA and CDR2 YSLEER. This CDR3 is 15 amino acids long.

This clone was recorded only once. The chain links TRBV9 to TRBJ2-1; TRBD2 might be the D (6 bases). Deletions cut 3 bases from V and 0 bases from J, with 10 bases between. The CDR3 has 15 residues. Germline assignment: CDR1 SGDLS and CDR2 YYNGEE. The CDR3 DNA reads TGTGCCAGCAGCGGGGACTCGAGCTCCTACAATGAGCAGTTCTTC. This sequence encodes CASSGDSSSYNEQFF.

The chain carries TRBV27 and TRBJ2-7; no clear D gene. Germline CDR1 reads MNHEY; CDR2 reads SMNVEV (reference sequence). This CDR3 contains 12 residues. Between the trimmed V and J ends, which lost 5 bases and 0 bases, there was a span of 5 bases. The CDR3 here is CASSTSSYEQYF. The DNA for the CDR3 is TGTGCCAGCAGTACGAGCTCCTACGAGCAGTACTTC.

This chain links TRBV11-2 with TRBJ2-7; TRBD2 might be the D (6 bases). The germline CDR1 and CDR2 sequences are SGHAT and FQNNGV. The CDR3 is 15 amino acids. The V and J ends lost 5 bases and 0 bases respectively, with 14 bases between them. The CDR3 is CASSPVLGGSYEQYF. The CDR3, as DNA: TGTGCCAGCAGCCCGGTACTGGGGGGCTCCTACGAGCAGTACTTC.

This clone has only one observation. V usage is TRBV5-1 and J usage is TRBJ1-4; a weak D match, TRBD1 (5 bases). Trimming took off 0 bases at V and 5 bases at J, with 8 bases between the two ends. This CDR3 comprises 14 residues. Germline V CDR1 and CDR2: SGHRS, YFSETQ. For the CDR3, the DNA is TGCGCCAGCAGCTTGGGACAGAAAAATGAAAAACTGTTTTTT. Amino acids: CASSLGQKNEKLFF.

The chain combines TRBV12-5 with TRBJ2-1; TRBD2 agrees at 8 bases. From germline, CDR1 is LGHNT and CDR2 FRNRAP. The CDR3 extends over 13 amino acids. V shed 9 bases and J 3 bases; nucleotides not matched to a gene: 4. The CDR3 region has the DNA TGTGCTAGCGGGGGGGATAACTACAATGAGCAGTTCTTC. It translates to CASGGDNYNEQFF.

CDR3 loop: CASRGDTHYGYTF. DNA for the CDR3: TGTGCCAGCAGGGGGGACACCCATTATGGCTACACCTTC. V usage is TRBV2 and J usage is TRBJ1-2; a weak D match, TRBD1 (6 bases). The germline gives CDR1 SNHLY, CDR2 FYNNEI. The ends were cut back, 6 bases at V and 5 bases at J, with 13 bases in the middle. This CDR3 has 13 amino acids.

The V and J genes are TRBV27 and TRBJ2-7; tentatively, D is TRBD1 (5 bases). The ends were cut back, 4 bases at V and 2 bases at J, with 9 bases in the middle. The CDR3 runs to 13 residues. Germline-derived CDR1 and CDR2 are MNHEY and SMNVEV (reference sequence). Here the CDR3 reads CASSSKGPYEQYF. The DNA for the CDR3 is TGTGCCAGCAGTTCCAAGGGGCCCTACGAGCAGTACTTC.

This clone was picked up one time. The CDR3 DNA sequence: TGTGCCAGCGCTGCGGGGGCCTACAATGAGCAGTTCTTC. Encoded protein: CASAAGAYNEQFF. The chain has TRBV6-5 and TRBJ2-1, with 7 bases aligning to TRBD2. The length of the CDR3 is 13 residues. Looked up from germline, CDR1 is MNHEY and CDR2 is SVGAGI. V dropped 8 bases and J dropped 2; count of bases not matched to a gene: 3.

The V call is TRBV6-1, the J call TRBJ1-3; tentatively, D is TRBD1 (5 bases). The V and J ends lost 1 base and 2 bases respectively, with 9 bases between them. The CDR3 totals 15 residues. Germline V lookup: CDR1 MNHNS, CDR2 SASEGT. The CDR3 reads CASSEVSGTGNTIYF. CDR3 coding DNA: TGTGCCAGCAGTGAAGTTTCAGGGACTGGAAACACCATATATTTT.

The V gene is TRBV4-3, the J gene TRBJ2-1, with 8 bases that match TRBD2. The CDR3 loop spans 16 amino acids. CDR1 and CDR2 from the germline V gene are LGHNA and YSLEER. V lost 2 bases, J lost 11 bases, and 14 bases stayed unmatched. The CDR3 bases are TGCGCCAGCAGCCAATCAACCGGGACTAGGGACATTAAGCAGTTCTTC. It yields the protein CASSQSTGTRDIKQFF.

In nucleotides, the CDR3 is TGTGCCAGCAGCAAGAAGACAGTCCTTCCCACTGAAGCTTTCTTT. It codes for CASSKKTVLPTEAFF. This chain links TRBV14 with TRBJ1-1; a weak D match, TRBD1 (5 bases). This CDR3 is 15 amino acids long. With 5 bases removed from V and 4 bases from J, the gap between germline ends came to 17 bases. Germline V gene data show CDR1 as SGHDN and CDR2 as FVKESK.

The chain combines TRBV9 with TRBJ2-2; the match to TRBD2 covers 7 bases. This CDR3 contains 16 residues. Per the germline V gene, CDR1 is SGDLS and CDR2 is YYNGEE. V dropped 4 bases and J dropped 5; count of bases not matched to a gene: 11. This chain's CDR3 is CASSPELGGGTGELFF. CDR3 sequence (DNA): TGTGCCAGCAGCCCCGAACTGGGGGGAGGGACCGGGGAGCTGTTTTTT.

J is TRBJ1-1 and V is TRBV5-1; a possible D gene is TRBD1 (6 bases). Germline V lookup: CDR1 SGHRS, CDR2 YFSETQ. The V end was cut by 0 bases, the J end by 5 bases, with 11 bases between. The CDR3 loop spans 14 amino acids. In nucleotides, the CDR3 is TGCGCCAGCAGCTTGGTAGGGGGTCGGACTGAAGCTTTCTTT. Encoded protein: CASSLVGGRTEAFF.

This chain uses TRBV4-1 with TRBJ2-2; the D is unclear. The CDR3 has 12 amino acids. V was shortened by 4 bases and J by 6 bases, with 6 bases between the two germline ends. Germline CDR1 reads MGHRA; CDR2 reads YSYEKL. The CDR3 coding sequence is TGCGCCAGCAGCCCCCCGTCCGGGGAGCTGTTTTTT. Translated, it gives CASSPPSGELFF.

The CDR3 is CTLRRIEGYTF. CDR3 bases: TGCACCCTTCGGCGGATTGAAGGCTACACCTTC. The chain is built from TRBV20-1 and TRBJ1-2; no firm D call. The CDR3 has 11 amino acids. In germline, CDR1 is DFQATT, CDR2 SNEGSKA (reference sequence).

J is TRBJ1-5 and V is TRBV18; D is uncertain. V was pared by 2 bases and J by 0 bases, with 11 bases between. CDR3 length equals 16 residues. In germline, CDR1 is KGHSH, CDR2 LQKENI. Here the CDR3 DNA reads TGTGCCAGCTCACCAAGATCAGATTATAGCAATCAGCCCCAGCATTTT. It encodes CASSPRSDYSNQPQHF. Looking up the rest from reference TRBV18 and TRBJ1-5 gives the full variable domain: NAGVMQNPRHLVRRRGQEARLRCSPMKGHSHVYWYRQLPEEGLKFMVYLQKENIIDESGMPKERFSAEFPKEGPSILRIQQVVRGDSAAYFCASSPRSDYSNQPQHFGDGTRLSIL.

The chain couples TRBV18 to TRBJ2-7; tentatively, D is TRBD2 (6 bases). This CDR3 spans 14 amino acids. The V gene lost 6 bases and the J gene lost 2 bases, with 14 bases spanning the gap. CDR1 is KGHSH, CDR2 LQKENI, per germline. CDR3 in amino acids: CASSRGTQTYEQYF. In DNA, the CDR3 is TGTGCCAGCTCGCGAGGGACTCAAACCTACGAGCAGTACTTC.

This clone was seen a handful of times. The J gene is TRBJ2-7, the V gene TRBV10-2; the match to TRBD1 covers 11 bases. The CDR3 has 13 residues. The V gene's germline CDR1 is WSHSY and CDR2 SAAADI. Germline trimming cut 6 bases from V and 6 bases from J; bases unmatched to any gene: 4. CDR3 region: CASRGQGVGEQYF. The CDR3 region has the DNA TGCGCCAGCAGGGGACAGGGGGTCGGCGAGCAGTACTTC.

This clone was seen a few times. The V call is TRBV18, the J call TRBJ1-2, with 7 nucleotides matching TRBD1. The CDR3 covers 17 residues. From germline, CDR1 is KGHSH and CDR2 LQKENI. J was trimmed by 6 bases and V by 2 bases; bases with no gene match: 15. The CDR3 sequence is CASSPKGRDSLFNGYTF. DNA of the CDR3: TGTGCCAGCTCACCAAAGGGTCGGGACAGTTTATTCAATGGCTACACCTTC.

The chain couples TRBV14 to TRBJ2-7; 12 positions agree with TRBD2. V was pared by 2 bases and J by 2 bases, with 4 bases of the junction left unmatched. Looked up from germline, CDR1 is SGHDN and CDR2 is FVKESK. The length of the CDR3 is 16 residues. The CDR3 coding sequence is TGTGCCAGCAGCCAACTACTAGCGGGGGGCGCCTACGAGCAGTACTTC. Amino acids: CASSQLLAGGAYEQYF.

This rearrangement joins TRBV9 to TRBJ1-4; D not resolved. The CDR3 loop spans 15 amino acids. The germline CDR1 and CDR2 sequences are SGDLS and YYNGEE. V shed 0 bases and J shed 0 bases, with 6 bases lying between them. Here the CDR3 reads CASSVATSTNEKLFF. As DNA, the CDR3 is TGTGCCAGCAGCGTAGCTACGTCAACTAATGAAAAACTGTTTTTT.

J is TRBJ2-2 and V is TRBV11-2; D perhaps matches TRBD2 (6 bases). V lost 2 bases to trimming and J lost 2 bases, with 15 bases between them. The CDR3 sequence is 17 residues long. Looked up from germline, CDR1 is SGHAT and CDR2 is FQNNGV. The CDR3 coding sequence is TGTGCCAGCAGCTTAAAAGCGGGCAGGGCTAACACCGGGGAGCTGTTTTTT. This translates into CASSLKAGRANTGELFF.

In DNA, the CDR3 is TGTGCCAGCAGCGTAGGGGGTTCGAGGACTCTCTCCTACAATGAGCAGTTCTTC. This codes for CASSVGGSRTLSYNEQFF. V and J are TRBV9 and TRBJ2-1; a possible D gene is TRBD2 (5 bases). Deletions cut 0 bases from V and 0 bases from J, with 16 bases between. Germline CDR1 SGDLS, CDR2 YYNGEE. This CDR3 contains 18 residues.

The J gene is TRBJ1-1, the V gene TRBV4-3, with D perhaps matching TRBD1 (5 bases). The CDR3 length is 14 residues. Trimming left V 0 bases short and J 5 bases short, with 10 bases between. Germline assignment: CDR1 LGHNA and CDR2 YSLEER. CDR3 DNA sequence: TGCGCCAGCAGCCAAGATTCCGGGGGAACTGAAGCTTTCTTT. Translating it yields CASSQDSGGTEAFF.